A selection of T cell receptor beta chains follows, all from one sample in a study of blood T cell repertoires in COVID-19. TCRdb keeps only in-frame clones here, not all; method: immunoSEQ multiplex PCR. Seen here are over 400,000 clones, roughly nine tenths observed once, and the top ten hold 7% to 10%. The sample was PBMCs or T cells enriched from blood (not recorded which). Every receptor here comes from a woman aged 55-75 years who had recovered from COVID-19. Both conserved end residues are part of each CDR3. D genes are given only for firm matches. Clone size is shown for a subset of rows, as once, few, many or a class of expanded clone.

clone_size cdr3_length d_call j_call v_call cdr3_aa cdr3_nt
NA 15 TRBD2 TRBJ2-3 TRBV5-4 CASSGLAGATDTQYF TGTGCCAGCAGCGGACTAGCGGGAGCCACAGATACGCAGTATTTT
NA 14 TRBD1 TRBJ1-2 TRBV11-3 CASSSDTGGGGYTF TGTGCCAGCAGCTCGGATACAGGGGGCGGAGGCTACACCTTC
NA 17 TRBD2 TRBJ2-3 TRBV5-1 CASSFGPAGGDTDTQYF TGCGCCAGCAGCTTCGGTCCAGCGGGGGGAGATACAGATACGCAGTATTTT
NA 18 TRBD2 TRBJ2-1 TRBV4-1 CASSQDDVGTSGVNEQFF TGCGCCAGCAGCCAAGATGATGTTGGGACTAGCGGGGTCAATGAGCAGTTCTTC
NA 14 NA TRBJ1-1 TRBV20-1 CSASQGGMNTEAFF TGCAGTGCTAGTCAGGGAGGGATGAACACTGAAGCTTTCTTT
NA 16 TRBD1 TRBJ2-7 TRBV5-1 CASSRTGTGDSYEQYF TGCGCCAGCAGCCGGACCGGGACAGGGGACTCCTACGAGCAGTACTTC
NA 14 TRBD1 TRBJ1-6 TRBV5-1 CASSFRTGDSPLHF TGCGCCAGCAGCTTCCGGACAGGGGATTCACCCCTCCACTTT
NA 11 NA TRBJ2-3 TRBV10-3 CAISSGDTQYF TGTGCCATCAGCTCGGGAGATACGCAGTATTTT
once 15 NA TRBJ2-2 TRBV27 CASSLRDTNTGELFF TGTGCCAGCAGTTTACGGGACACCAACACCGGGGAGCTGTTTTTT
NA 15 NA TRBJ2-3 TRBV6-1 CASSELARGTDTQYF TGTGCCAGCAGTGAGCTAGCCCGGGGCACAGATACGCAGTATTTT
NA 17 TRBD1 TRBJ2-6 TRBV7-2 CASSLVRRGSGANVLTF TGTGCCAGCAGCTTAGTGCGCAGGGGGTCTGGGGCCAACGTCCTGACTTTC
NA 15 NA TRBJ1-3 TRBV11-2 CASSFWTVKGNTIYF TGTGCCAGCAGCTTTTGGACAGTCAAGGGAAACACCATATATTTT
NA 16 TRBD1 TRBJ1-6 TRBV14 CASSPRQGVGNSPLHF TGTGCCAGCAGCCCTCGACAGGGGGTAGGTAATTCACCCCTCCACTTT
NA 15 NA TRBJ1-4 TRBV11-2 CASSRTRGSNEKLFF TGTGCCAGCAGCCGTACACGGGGGAGTAATGAAAAACTGTTTTTT
NA 15 TRBD1 TRBJ2-1 TRBV18 CASSLGQGYYNEQFF TGTGCCAGCTCACTAGGACAGGGGTATTACAATGAGCAGTTCTTC
NA 16 TRBD1 TRBJ1-5 TRBV6-2/TRBV6-3 CASRPDRGRTNQPQHF TGTGCCAGCAGACCTGACAGGGGGCGAACCAACCAGCCCCAGCATTTT
once 14 NA TRBJ1-4 TRBV18 CASSPPHRGEKLFF TGTGCCAGCTCACCACCCCACCGGGGTGAAAAACTGTTTTTT
NA 13 TRBD1 TRBJ1-2 TRBV6-4 CASSRDRGFGYTF TGTGCCAGCAGCCGGGACAGGGGTTTTGGCTACACCTTC
NA 15 TRBD1 TRBJ2-1 TRBV18 CASSLWTGGYNEQFF TGTGCCAGCTCTCTTTGGACAGGGGGCTACAATGAGCAGTTCTTC
NA 13 NA TRBJ1-1 TRBV19 CASTPPVSVEAFF TGTGCCAGTACCCCACCTGTTAGTGTTGAAGCTTTCTTT
NA 14 TRBD1 TRBJ2-5 TRBV5-1 CASSAPRQGETQYF TGCGCCAGCAGCGCCCCGAGACAGGGGGAGACCCAGTACTTC
NA 14 NA TRBJ1-6 TRBV27 CASKPVSYNSPLHF TGTGCCAGCAAACCAGTCTCCTATAATTCACCCCTCCACTTT
NA 16 NA TRBJ2-2 TRBV10-3 CAISEGQGDYTGELFF TGTGCCATCAGTGAAGGGCAGGGTGACTACACCGGGGAGCTGTTTTTT
NA 13 NA TRBJ2-4 TRBV19 CASSIAGVNIQYF TGTGCCAGTAGTATAGCGGGGGTGAACATTCAGTACTTC
NA 15 NA TRBJ1-5 TRBV4-1 CASTKMGRGVQPQHF TGCGCCAGCACCAAGATGGGCAGGGGTGTTCAGCCCCAGCATTTT
NA 14 NA TRBJ2-2 TRBV6-4 CASSVDRNTGELFF TGTGCCAGCAGCGTGGACAGAAACACCGGGGAGCTGTTTTTT
NA 15 NA TRBJ1-5 TRBV5-6 CASSLTGLGGQPQHF TGTGCCAGCAGTCTTACGGGACTCGGAGGCCAGCCCCAGCATTTT
NA 14 TRBD2 TRBJ2-5 TRBV24-1 CATSDPGLVKTQYF TGTGCCACCAGTGACCCGGGACTAGTAAAGACCCAGTACTTC
NA 16 TRBD1 TRBJ2-3 TRBV5-4 CASSPGQGIPTDTQYF TGTGCCAGCAGCCCGGGACAGGGGATCCCCACAGATACGCAGTATTTT
once 15 TRBD1 TRBJ2-5 TRBV19 CASSSPTGGGETQYF TGTGCCAGTAGTTCACCGACAGGGGGCGGGGAGACCCAGTACTTC
NA 13 NA TRBJ2-1 TRBV12-3/TRBV12-4 CASSLSGKDEQFF TGTGCCAGCAGTTTATCAGGGAAAGATGAGCAGTTCTTC
NA 13 NA TRBJ2-5 TRBV24-1 CATSDLGTTTQYF TGTGCCACCAGTGATTTAGGGACAACGACCCAGTACTTC
NA 13 NA TRBJ2-1 TRBV30 CAWSVLRQGEQFF TGTGCCTGGAGTGTACTAAGGCAGGGAGAGCAGTTCTTC
NA 15 TRBD2 TRBJ2-3 TRBV4-1 CASSRTGLAADTQYF TGCGCCAGCAGCCGAACCGGGCTAGCGGCAGATACGCAGTATTTT
NA 15 NA TRBJ1-5 TRBV2 CASSAQVGLPQPQHF TGTGCCAGCAGCGCCCAAGTGGGACTTCCTCAGCCCCAGCATTTT
once 15 NA TRBJ1-5 TRBV6-5 CASSRSRTANQPQHF TGTGCCAGCAGTAGATCCCGGACAGCTAATCAGCCCCAGCATTTT
NA 15 NA TRBJ1-1 TRBV2 CASTSTGSANTEAFF TGTGCCAGCACCTCGACAGGATCGGCGAACACTGAAGCTTTCTTT
once 12 NA TRBJ2-3 TRBV12-3/TRBV12-4 CASKFVGETQYF TGTGCCAGCAAATTCGTCGGGGAAACGCAGTATTTT
NA 17 NA TRBJ1-5 TRBV7-8 CASSLAGGADGSQPQHF TGTGCCAGCAGCTTAGCGGGGGGGGCGGATGGATCTCAGCCCCAGCATTTT
NA 13 NA TRBJ1-2 TRBV5-1 CASRVETNYGYTF TGCGCCAGCAGGGTAGAGACTAACTATGGCTACACCTTC
once 12 NA TRBJ2-3 TRBV30 CAWSKQTDTQYF TGTGCCTGGAGTAAACAGACAGATACGCAGTATTTT
NA 15 NA TRBJ1-3 TRBV19 CASSRSGSSGNTIYF TGTGCCAGTAGTAGGTCCGGGAGCTCTGGAAACACCATATATTTT
NA 15 NA TRBJ1-4 TRBV7-2 CASSLALAVGEKLFF TGTGCCAGCAGCTTAGCGCTCGCTGTCGGGGAAAAACTGTTTTTT
NA 15 TRBD1 TRBJ1-6 TRBV2 CASSRDRGPNSPLHF TGTGCCAGCAGTCGGGACAGGGGGCCTAATTCACCCCTCCACTTT
NA 16 TRBD2 TRBJ2-3 TRBV19 CASSPEGGGPPDTQYF TGTGCCAGTAGTCCAGAGGGCGGGGGGCCCCCGGATACGCAGTATTTT
NA 16 TRBD1 TRBJ1-6 TRBV6-5 CASSYSPGQGNSPLHF TGTGCCAGCAGTTACTCTCCGGGACAGGGTAATTCACCCCTCCACTTT
NA 13 NA TRBJ2-3 TRBV7-9 CASSSRATDTQYF TGTGCCAGCAGCTCCCGCGCCACAGATACGCAGTATTTT
NA 15 TRBD1 TRBJ1-6 TRBV10-2 CASSVPTGLNSPLHF TGCGCCAGCAGTGTCCCGACAGGGCTTAATTCACCCCTCCACTTT
NA 16 TRBD1 TRBJ1-2 TRBV27 CASSLSRGDRGKGYTF TGTGCCAGCAGTTTATCGCGGGGAGACAGGGGGAAAGGCTACACCTTC
NA 14 TRBD1 TRBJ1-2 TRBV5-1 CASSEPGQTHGYTF TGCGCCAGCAGCGAACCGGGACAGACTCATGGCTACACCTTC
NA 14 TRBD1 TRBJ1-2 TRBV15 CATSIGTGSYGYTF TGTGCCACCAGCATAGGGACAGGGTCCTATGGCTACACCTTC
NA 15 TRBD1 TRBJ2-3 TRBV5-6 CASSAGTGAGDTQYF TGTGCCAGCAGCGCCGGGACAGGGGCCGGAGATACGCAGTATTTT
NA 15 NA TRBJ2-4 TRBV7-2 CASSLGWGLGGIQYF TGTGCCAGCAGCTTAGGATGGGGCTTAGGGGGCATTCAGTACTTC
NA 14 TRBD1 TRBJ1-5 TRBV10-3 CAISEWTGGQPQHF TGTGCCATCAGTGAATGGACAGGGGGCCAGCCCCAGCATTTT
once 15 NA TRBJ1-1 TRBV5-4 CASSPPTGSNTEAFF TGTGCCAGCAGCCCTCCGACAGGATCGAACACTGAAGCTTTCTTT
NA 15 NA TRBJ1-3 TRBV6-1 CASSDLRFFGNTIYF TGTGCCAGCAGTGATTTGAGGTTCTTCGGAAACACCATATATTTT
NA 16 NA TRBJ1-6 TRBV2 CASSNRESSYNSPLHF TGTGCCAGCAGTAACAGGGAGAGCTCCTATAATTCACCCCTCCACTTT
NA 16 NA TRBJ1-4 TRBV6-5 CASSLMMGATFEKLFF TGTGCCAGCAGTTTAATGATGGGGGCGACATTTGAAAAACTGTTTTTT